This T cell receptor beta chain was captured in a study of control samples from healthy donors and cancer patients. Sequenced by immunoSEQ multiplex PCR; TCRdb stores in-frame clones only, minus some. In the table there are around 110,000 clones, more than 70% of which are singletons. V was pared by 4 bases and J by 3 bases, with 6 bases of the junction left unmatched. Germline values: CDR1 SGHRS, CDR2 YFSETQ. The CDR3 length is 14 residues. Sequencing was done on a sample of blood. The chain employs TRBV5-1 and TRBJ1-2; 7 nucleotides line up with TRBD1. The TCR was taken from an older woman in good health. The CDR3 region has the DNA TGCGCCAGCAGCAGCGAAGGGGGCCACTATGGCTACACCTTC. Its translation: CASSSEGGHYGYTF.